Presented here are 25 T cell receptor beta chains from one specimen sequenced in a study of blood T cells in healthy people across ages. Alongside a J-beta primer mix, a sample-barcoded 5' primer served in a second PCR lasting about 7 to 11 cycles. In TCRdb, the 5' RACE reads were re-called with MiXCR into one record per CDR3 protein. Of fewer than 650,000 distinct CDR3 sequences in the sample, about 27% were seen once. The sample also formed part of further work on T cells of mothers and their children.

Sequenced input: blood. These receptor sequences come from a boy younger than 10 in good health.

The chain combines TRBV5-1 with TRBJ2-3; D is unresolved. Germline CDR1 SGHRS, CDR2 YFSETQ. This CDR3 has 15 residues. Trimming removed 1 base from V and 2 bases from J, with 11 bases in between. Here the CDR3 reads CASSLYVSLTDTQYF. The DNA for the CDR3 is TGCGCCAGCAGCTTGTACGTAAGCCTCACAGATACGCAGTATTTT.

V is TRBV5-5 and J is TRBJ2-4; no definite D call. The CDR3 has 13 amino acids. Trimming removed 1 base at V and 12 bases at J, with 14 bases between. Germline loops: CDR1 SGHKS, CDR2 YYEKEE (reference sequence). CDR3 region: CASSLSNTLNQYF. The CDR3 DNA follows: TGTGCCAGCAGCTTGAGCAATACCCTAAATCAGTACTTC. Using reference TRBV5-5 and TRBJ2-4 for the parts outside the CDR3, the full variable domain is DAGVTQSPTHLIKTRGQQVTLRCSPISGHKSVSWYQQVLGQGPQFIFQYYEKEERGRGNFPDRFSARQFPNYSSELNVNALLLGDSALYLCASSLSNTLNQYFGAGTRLSVL.

V and J are TRBV27 and TRBJ2-5; D is ambiguous. The assigned J gene may be wrong: the sequence end matches TRBJ2-7 better. Germline V gene data show CDR1 as MNHEY and CDR2 as SMNVEV (reference sequence). The CDR3 covers 14 residues. The chain's CDR3 is CASSPTGLFYEQYF. The CDR3 DNA follows: TGTGCCAGCAGTCCGACGGGCCTATTCTACGAGCAGTACTTC.

The J gene is TRBJ2-7, the V gene TRBV4-2; D remains ambiguous. V was shortened by 0 bases and J by 2 bases, with 11 bases between the two germline ends. Germline V gene sequence: CDR1 LGHNA, CDR2 YNFKEQ. CDR3 length: 15 amino acids. DNA for the CDR3: TGTGCCAGCAGCCAAGATCGTGGCGGCCCCTACGAGCAGTACTTC. It yields the protein CASSQDRGGPYEQYF.

This chain links TRBV9 with TRBJ2-1; no clear D gene. The CDR3 totals 18 residues. The V end lost 0 bases, the J end lost 0 bases, and 16 bases lay between the germline ends. Germline-derived CDR1 and CDR2 are SGDLS and YYNGEE. CDR3 in amino acids: CASSVGELPPSSYNEQFF. DNA of the CDR3: TGTGCCAGCAGCGTAGGAGAGCTGCCCCCCAGCTCCTACAATGAGCAGTTCTTC.

The table lists this clonotype with many counts. This chain links TRBV6-2 or TRBV6-3 with TRBJ2-3; 7 bases line up with TRBD2. J was trimmed by 7 bases and V by 2 bases; bases with no gene match: 12. Germline CDR1 is MNHEY and CDR2 is SVGEGT. There are 16 residues in the CDR3. The CDR3 sequence: CASSYGTAGVANTQYF. CDR3 DNA: TGTGCCAGCAGTTACGGGACGGCGGGGGTCGCGAATACGCAGTATTTT.

The genes are TRBV9 and TRBJ2-1; D remains unclear. The V end lost 4 bases, the J end lost 8 bases, and 16 bases lay between the germline ends. The V gene's germline CDR1 is SGDLS and CDR2 YYNGEE. The CDR3 consists of 14 residues. The CDR3 sequence: CASSLSVTGDEQFF. CDR3 DNA sequence: TGTGCCAGCAGCTTATCCGTGACGGGTGATGAGCAGTTCTTC.

This clonotype has just a few counts. The rearrangement joins TRBV19 to TRBJ2-4, with TRBD1 matching 7 bases. Trimming removed 5 bases from V and 6 bases from J; junction bases left unmatched: 7. Germline V gene sequence: CDR1 LNHDA, CDR2 SQIVND (reference sequence). The CDR3 contains 14 residues. The CDR3 DNA reads TGTGCCAGTAGTCACAGGGGAGAGGTAAACATTCAGTACTTC. Encoded protein: CASSHRGEVNIQYF.

The rearrangement joins TRBV7-2 to TRBJ2-6; 7 nucleotides align to TRBD2. The CDR3 totals 15 residues. Germline V gene sequence: CDR1 SGHTA, CDR2 FQGNSA. Unmatched junction bases numbered 7, after V lost 9 bases and J lost 2 bases. The CDR3, as DNA: TGTGCCAGGAGCCCGGGGGGAACTGGGGCCAACGTCCTGACTTTC. It codes for CARSPGGTGANVLTF.

This clonotype was detected only a few times. The chain carries TRBV7-2 and TRBJ1-5, with D perhaps matching TRBD1 (5 bases). Germline V gene data show CDR1 as SGHTA and CDR2 as FQGNSA. The CDR3 totals 13 residues. The V end was cut by 3 bases, the J end by 3 bases, with 6 bases between. CDR3 sequence: CASSLTANQPQHF. The CDR3 coding sequence is TGTGCCAGCAGCTTGACAGCCAATCAGCCCCAGCATTTT.

The chain links TRBV20-1 to TRBJ2-3; 9 bases are a match to TRBD1. Trimming cost V 3 bases and J 5 bases; bases outside gene matches: 9. The V gene's germline CDR1 is DFQATT and CDR2 SNEGSKA (reference sequence). The CDR3 is made up of 15 amino acids. The DNA for the CDR3 is TGCAGTGCTAGTGATTGGACAGGGGAGGGAGATACGCAGTATTTT. Translating gives CSASDWTGEGDTQYF.

The chain recombines TRBV30 with TRBJ1-1; D gene uncertain. CDR3 length equals 12 residues. In germline, CDR1 is GTSNPN, CDR2 SVGIG (reference sequence). V was cut by 0 bases and J by 5 bases, with 7 bases left in between. CDR3 nucleotides: TGTGCCTGGAGTGTATCTGGGACTGAAGCTTTCTTT. Translation: CAWSVSGTEAFF.

This chain links TRBV20-1 with TRBJ2-7; 10 bases align to TRBD2. V shed 0 bases and J 2 bases; nucleotides not matched to a gene: 7. Germline V CDR1 and CDR2: DFQATT, SNEGSKA (reference sequence). The CDR3 has 16 amino acids. The CDR3 loop is CSARDWSAGGTYEQYF. In DNA, the CDR3 is TGCAGTGCTAGAGATTGGTCAGCGGGGGGGACCTACGAGCAGTACTTC.

The rearrangement uses TRBV5-1 and TRBJ2-2, with 7 bases aligning to TRBD1. This CDR3 is built from 14 residues. Germline V gives CDR1 SGHRS, CDR2 YFSETQ. V was pared by 4 bases and J by 5 bases, with 5 bases of the junction left unmatched. The CDR3 sequence is CASSVTGRTGELFF. In DNA, the CDR3 is TGCGCCAGCAGCGTGACAGGGAGAACCGGGGAGCTGTTTTTT.

The V call is TRBV5-1, the J call TRBJ2-5; D perhaps matches TRBD1 (5 bases). Germline V gene lookup returns CDR1 SGHRS and CDR2 YFSETQ. The CDR3 has 16 amino acids. With 10 bases removed from V and 7 bases from J, the gap between germline ends came to 29 bases. CDR3 bases: TGCGCCGTCGTGGGGTACAAGCAGAGACCTCAGGGGACCCAGTACTTC. Translating it yields CAVVGYKQRPQGTQYF.

This clonotype was seen more than once but under ten times. V and J are TRBV5-5 and TRBJ1-5; no clear D gene. CDR1 SGHKS and CDR2 YYEKEE come from the germline V gene (reference sequence). Between the trimmed V and J ends, which lost 2 bases and 7 bases, there was a span of 10 bases. The length of the CDR3 is 13 residues. CDR3 bases: TGTGCCAGCAGCTTCCACGCTGGACAGCCCCAGCATTTT. It is translated as CASSFHAGQPQHF.

The gene calls are TRBV9 and TRBJ1-1; no reliable D call. This CDR3 is built from 14 residues. V gave up 2 bases and J gave up 0 bases, with 8 bases separating them. CDR1 is SGDLS and CDR2 is YYNGEE in the germline V gene. CDR3 residues: CASSVGVMNTEAFF. The CDR3 DNA reads TGTGCCAGCAGCGTCGGGGTCATGAACACTGAAGCTTTCTTT.

The genes are TRBV7-2 and TRBJ2-5; D remains ambiguous. CDR3 length: 13 residues. The V end was cut by 5 bases, the J end by 2 bases, with 9 bases between. Germline loops: CDR1 SGHTA, CDR2 FQGNSA. The CDR3 DNA reads TGTGCCAGCAGCATGACCGTACAAGAGACCCAGTACTTC. Its translation: CASSMTVQETQYF.

On this clonotype: The germline gene is not matched at one end of the junction; a read error may be the cause. The chain employs TRBV15 and TRBJ1-2; maybe TRBD1 (6 bases). Per germline, CDR1 LNHNV and CDR2 YYDKDF (reference sequence). This CDR3 contains 15 residues. The CDR3 nucleotides are TGTGCCACCAACAGAGAGGACAGCTCTAACTATGGCTACACCTTC. This translates into CATNREDSSNYGYTF.

The chain has TRBV6-2 or TRBV6-3 and TRBJ2-2; D not resolved. Trimming stripped 4 bases from V and 7 bases from J, with 10 bases between. The CDR3 consists of 13 residues. CDR1 MNHEY and CDR2 SVGEGT come from the germline V gene. Written as DNA, the CDR3 is TGTGCCAGCAGTTCCGCTGAATTCGGGGAGCTGTTTTTT. Translation gives CASSSAEFGELFF.

V usage is TRBV18 and J usage is TRBJ1-1; D call uncertain. Trimming cost V 2 bases and J 5 bases, with 12 bases left between them. This CDR3 spans 14 amino acids. Germline values: CDR1 KGHSH, CDR2 LQKENI. This CDR3 is CASSPRAITTEAFF. Here the CDR3 DNA reads TGTGCCAGCTCACCAAGAGCCATAACAACTGAAGCTTTCTTT.

This clonotype turned up a few times. The V call is TRBV5-6, the J call TRBJ2-5; D is tentatively TRBD1 or TRBD2 (5 bases each). The J call may not be correct, given that the DNA end is closer to TRBJ2-1. Per the germline V gene, CDR1 is SGHDT and CDR2 is YYEEEE. The CDR3 sequence is 14 residues long. This CDR3 is CASTQGEPYNEQFF. Here the CDR3 DNA reads TGTGCCAGCACCCAGGGAGAACCTTACAATGAGCAGTTCTTC.

There are a few counts of this clonotype. The germline gene is not matched at one end of the junction; a read error may be the cause. The chain couples TRBV6-5 to TRBJ2-5; D may be TRBD2 (6 bases). The CDR3 sequence is 16 residues long. Germline V lookup: CDR1 MNHEY, CDR2 SVGAGI. The DNA for the CDR3 is TGTGCCAGCAGTTATCGGGACTTTTATTCACAAGAGACTCAGTACTTC. Its protein product is CASSYRDFYSQETQYF.

The V call is TRBV12-3 or TRBV12-4, the J call TRBJ2-1, with D unclear. The DNA end favors TRBJ2-5, so the J call may be wrong. The CDR3 covers 15 residues. In nucleotides, the CDR3 is TGTGCCAGCAGCCTCCCGGGCGTGGGCCGGGAGACCCAGTACTTC. It is translated as CASSLPGVGRETQYF.

The chain couples TRBV2 to TRBJ2-5; the D is unclear. CDR1 and CDR2 (germline): SNHLY, FYNNEI. Trimming stripped 1 base from V and 6 bases from J, with 9 bases between. CDR3 size: 13 residues. CDR3 region: CASSEVVLKTQYF. In DNA form, the CDR3 reads TGTGCCAGCAGTGAAGTTGTGTTGAAGACCCAGTACTTC.